This passage covers 8 T cell receptor beta chains from one sample sequenced in a study of cytomegalovirus exposure and HLA in healthy donors (dated by TCRdb to about 2017). The library was produced with the immunoSEQ multiplex PCR assay. The multiplex PCR relied on a mix of 60 forward primers for TCR Vbeta segments and 13 reverse primers for TCR Jbeta segments. TCRdb obtained this table from immuneACCESS and retained in-frame rearrangements with V and J assigned. These tables miss some clones; where compared with another copy, unresolved V genes account for less than half of the shortfall, and the remainder is unexplained. The sample table holds about 84,000 clones, of which approximately 90% were seen once. In total, the top ten clones hold around 2.5% of the sample. What was sequenced was PBMCs. Receptors were obtained from a man aged 18 to 29 in good health and CMV-seronegative.

This chain connects TRBV28 to TRBJ1-2; D is ambiguous. This CDR3 comprises 13 residues. The V end lost 3 bases, the J end lost 4 bases, and 9 bases lay between the germline ends. From germline, CDR1 is MDHEN and CDR2 SYDVKM. This CDR3 reads CASSFGKFYGYTF. In DNA, the CDR3 is TGTGCCAGCAGTTTCGGGAAATTCTATGGCTACACCTTC.

The V gene is TRBV11-2, the J gene TRBJ2-5; no reliable D call. The J call is in doubt because the DNA end fits TRBJ2-7 better. The CDR3 loop spans 16 amino acids. Germline V gene sequence: CDR1 SGHAT, CDR2 FQNNGV. The CDR3 protein is CASSPLSRRTTYEQYF. CDR3 in DNA: TGTGCCAGCAGCCCGCTGAGTAGAAGAACCACCTACGAGCAGTACTTC.

About this clone itself: Germline and junction disagree at one end, which may indicate a read error. The CDR3 DNA follows: TGTTCCAGCGGCCAGAACACCATATATTTT. This gives the protein CSSGQNTIYF. The rearrangement joins TRBV7-9 to TRBJ1-3; unclear D gene. Germline V lookup: CDR1 SEHNR, CDR2 FQNEAQ (reference sequence). The CDR3 consists of 10 residues.

V gene TRBV28 combines with J gene TRBJ1-2, with 10 bases lining up with TRBD1. The V gene's germline CDR1 is MDHEN and CDR2 SYDVKM. The CDR3 runs 14 residues. V was pared by 5 bases and J by 8 bases, with 8 bases of the junction left unmatched. CDR3 DNA: TGTGCCAGCAGTCGACAGGGGGCCCTTCTGGGCTACACCTTC. Its translation is CASSRQGALLGYTF.

This chain links TRBV9 with TRBJ1-2, with 8 bases fitting TRBD1. CDR1 is SGDLS and CDR2 is YYNGEE in the germline V gene. The V segment lost 3 bases and the J segment 4 bases; nucleotides outside the gene matches: 5. The CDR3 totals 14 residues. DNA of the CDR3: TGTGCCAGCAGCGGACGGACAGGGCTCTATGGCTACACCTTC. It codes for CASSGRTGLYGYTF.

J is TRBJ1-2 and V is TRBV7-2; 11 bases map to TRBD1. Germline V lookup: CDR1 SGHTA, CDR2 FQGNSA. CDR3 length equals 17 residues. The V gene end was trimmed by 4 bases and the J gene end by 2 bases; junction bases not matched to a gene: 9. CDR3 amino acids: CASSSMGTGGANYGYTF. For the CDR3, the DNA is TGTGCCAGCAGCTCTATGGGGACAGGGGGTGCGAACTATGGCTACACCTTC.

The chain combines TRBV7-9 with TRBJ2-1; 11 positions match TRBD1. From germline, CDR1 is SEHNR and CDR2 FQNEAQ (reference sequence). The CDR3 has 16 amino acids. The V segment lost 2 bases and the J segment 6 bases; nucleotides outside the gene matches: 6. The CDR3: CASSLTIGTGGNEQFF. CDR3 DNA sequence: TGTGCCAGCAGCTTAACGATCGGGACAGGGGGCAATGAGCAGTTCTTC.

V and J are TRBV13 and TRBJ2-7; 10 bases align to TRBD2. Trimming at V came to 5 bases and at J to 3 bases, leaving 22 bases not matched to a gene. CDR1 PRHDT and CDR2 FYEKMQ come from the germline V gene (reference sequence). The CDR3 contains 20 residues. The CDR3 spells CASSVLFPQTGTSENYEQYF. In DNA form, the CDR3 reads TGTGCCAGCAGCGTTTTGTTCCCCCAAACCGGGACTAGCGAAAACTACGAGCAGTACTTC.